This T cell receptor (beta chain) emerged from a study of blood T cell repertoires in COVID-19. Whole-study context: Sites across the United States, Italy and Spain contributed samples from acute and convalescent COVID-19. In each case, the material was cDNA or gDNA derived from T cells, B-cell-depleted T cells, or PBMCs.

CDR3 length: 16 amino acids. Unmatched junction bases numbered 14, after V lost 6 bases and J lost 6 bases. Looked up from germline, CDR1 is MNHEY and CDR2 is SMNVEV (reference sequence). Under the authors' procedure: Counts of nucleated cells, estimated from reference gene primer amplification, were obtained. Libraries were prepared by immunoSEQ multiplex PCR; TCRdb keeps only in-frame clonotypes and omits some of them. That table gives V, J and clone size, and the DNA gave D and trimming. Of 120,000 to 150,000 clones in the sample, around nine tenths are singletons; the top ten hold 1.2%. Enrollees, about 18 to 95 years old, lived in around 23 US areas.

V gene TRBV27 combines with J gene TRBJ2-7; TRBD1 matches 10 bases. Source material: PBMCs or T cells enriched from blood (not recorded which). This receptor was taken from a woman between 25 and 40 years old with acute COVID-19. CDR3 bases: TGTGCCAGCAGACTTAGCCCCGGGACAGGGGTTAGCGAGCAGTACTTC. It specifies CASRLSPGTGVSEQYF.